The 11 T cell receptor beta chains presented below share a single source sample, sequenced in a study of vaccination effects on CD4 cells after COVID-19. What these receptors recognize is not known. Before sequencing took place, the ViraFEST assay used viral peptide pools to expand antigen-specific CD4+ T cells. Researchers isolated CD4+ T cells once approximately eleven days of culture had elapsed. Two doses of BNT162b2 or mRNA-1273 vaccine were administered to participants. Measured with immunoSEQ multiplex PCR; TCRdb has only the in-frame clones, and not every one. The sample lists approximately 61,000 clones, 73% seen once, with 1% to 1.5% in the top ten. The sequencing used CD4+ T cells from PBMCs cultured with HCoV-229E spike peptides, collected after COVID-19 vaccination. The source is a human donor who received a COVID-19 vaccine.

The chain has TRBV5-6 and TRBJ1-1, with D possibly being TRBD1 (5 bases). CDR1 and CDR2 from the germline V gene are SGHDT and YYEEEE. This CDR3 contains 13 residues. V was clipped by 1 base and J by 5 bases, with 9 bases between them. DNA for the CDR3: TGTGCCAGCAGCTTGATGCAGGGAACTGAAGCTTTCTTT. Its translation is CASSLMQGTEAFF.

The J gene is TRBJ2-7, the V gene TRBV5-1; D perhaps matches TRBD1 (5 bases). Trimming pared 4 bases from V and 0 bases from J, leaving 11 bases between. Germline V gives CDR1 SGHRS, CDR2 YFSETQ. CDR3 size: 14 residues. In nucleotides, the CDR3 is TGCGCCAGCAGCCTAAGACAGAGCTCCTACGAGCAGTACGTC. Protein: CASSLRQSSYEQYV.

V gene TRBV28 combines with J gene TRBJ2-7; 7 bases match TRBD2. Germline V gives CDR1 MDHEN, CDR2 SYDVKM. The CDR3 length is 15 residues. Unmatched junction bases numbered 9, after V lost 4 bases and J lost 3 bases. The CDR3 coding sequence is TGTGCCAGCAGTTGGGGTCTAGCGGAGTTCTACGAGCAGTACGTC. It encodes CASSWGLAEFYEQYV.

The J gene is TRBJ1-5, the V gene TRBV12-3 or TRBV12-4, with a possible D match to TRBD1 (5 bases). V gave up 11 bases and J gave up 7 bases, with 15 bases separating them. This CDR3 contains 12 residues. The DNA for the CDR3 is TGTGCCTCAGCGTGGGGGATCCAGCCCCAGCATTTT. Protein sequence: CASAWGIQPQHF.

The chain has TRBV10-1 and TRBJ1-1, with TRBD1 as a possible D gene (6 bases). This CDR3 spans 14 amino acids. Germline V gene data show CDR1 as WNHNN and CDR2 as SYGVQD (reference sequence). The V end was cut by 5 bases, the J end by 4 bases, with 14 bases between. The CDR3 sequence is CASSNTLGATEAFF. The CDR3 DNA follows: TGCGCCAGCAGTAACACCTTGGGGGCCACTGAAGCTTTCTTT.

The chain joins TRBV2 to TRBJ1-3, with D maybe TRBD1 (6 bases). CDR1 SNHLY and CDR2 FYNNEI come from the germline V gene. The CDR3 covers 14 residues. V lost 6 bases and J 0 bases, leaving 9 bases between the germline ends. CDR3 protein: CASRIQGSGNTIYF. The CDR3 DNA follows: TGTGCCAGCAGGATACAGGGCTCTGGAAACACCATATATTTT.

The count of this clone is one. Other DNA sequences in this specimen translate into the identical CDR3. The chain links TRBV11-2 to TRBJ2-5, with D hard to call. Germline V gene data show CDR1 as SGHAT and CDR2 as FQNNGV. The V gene lost 1 base and the J gene lost 4 bases, with 4 bases spanning the gap. There are 12 residues in the CDR3. CDR3 amino acids: CASSLVRETQYF. CDR3 nucleotides: TGTGCCAGCAGCTTAGTACGAGAGACCCAGTACTTC.

The chain couples TRBV10-1 to TRBJ1-2; 7 positions agree with TRBD1. J lost 4 bases, V lost 6 bases, and 2 bases had no gene match. This CDR3 has 12 residues. Germline V gene sequence: CDR1 WNHNN, CDR2 SYGVQD (reference sequence). CDR3 DNA sequence: TGCGCCAGCAGAGGACAGGTCTATGGCTACACCTTC. As protein: CASRGQVYGYTF.

The genes are TRBV9 and TRBJ1-3; D is perhaps TRBD1 (5 bases). The length of the CDR3 is 16 residues. Trimming cost V 0 bases and J 0 bases, with 10 bases left between them. Germline CDR1 SGDLS, CDR2 YYNGEE. Written as DNA, the CDR3 is TGTGCCAGCAGCGTAGGATGGGGGAACTCTGGAAACACCATATATTTT. It codes for CASSVGWGNSGNTIYF. The full variable domain, its missing parts supplied by reference TRBV9 and TRBJ1-3, is DSGVTQTPKHLITATGQRVTLRCSPRSGDLSVYWYQQSLDQGLQFLIQYYNGEERAKGNILERFSAQQFPDLHSELNLSSLELGDSALYFCASSVGWGNSGNTIYFGEGSWLTVV.

The chain uses TRBV18 and TRBJ2-5; no reliable D call. This CDR3 contains 15 residues. Germline CDR1 reads KGHSH; CDR2 reads LQKENI. V was shortened by 1 base and J by 5 bases, with 14 bases between the two germline ends. CDR3 protein: CASSPQSKMGETQYF. DNA for the CDR3: TGTGCCAGCTCACCACAGTCGAAAATGGGGGAGACCCAGTACTTC.

In DNA, the CDR3 is TGTGCCAGCCCGACGCTACCCGCGGCTAGCTCCTCTAGCACAGATACGCAGTATTTT. Amino acid sequence: CASPTLPAASSSSTDTQYF. This chain connects TRBV5-8 to TRBJ2-3; perhaps TRBD2 as D (5 bases). Germline V gene sequence: CDR1 SGHTS, CDR2 YDEGEE. The CDR3 runs 19 residues. The V end lost 7 bases, the J end lost 0 bases, and 27 bases lay between the germline ends.